A selection of T cell receptor beta chains follows, all from one sample in a study of shared clonotypes between healthy human individuals. The data were produced by immunoSEQ multiplex PCR, yet TCRdb's version contains in-frame clones alone and is incomplete. The sample carries under 600,000 clones, around 96% recorded once. Input material: naive CD4+ T cells sorted from blood. These receptor sequences come from a woman aged 25 to 39 in good health. Both conserved end residues are part of each CDR3. A D gene is named only where the DNA matches it firmly. Size is stated for part of the rows, as once, few or many counts, or as a class when the clone is expanded.

d_gene | j_gene | v_gene | abundance | CDR3nt | CDR3aa
TRBD2 | TRBJ2-1 | TRBV15 | - | TGTGCCACCAGCAGGTCCTCGGTCGGGACTAGCGGGAGGAATGAGCAGTTCTTC | CATSRSSVGTSGRNEQFF
- | TRBJ2-1 | TRBV29-1 | - | TGCAGCGTTTTCAGGGGCAATGAGCAGTTCTTC | CSVFRGNEQFF
TRBD1 | TRBJ2-1 | TRBV5-1 | - | TGCGCCAGCAGCTTAGGGACAGAGAATGAGCAGTTCTTC | CASSLGTENEQFF
- | TRBJ2-3 | TRBV6-1 | - | TGTGCCAGCAGTGAACCCGGGACAACTAGCACAGATACGCAGTATTTT | CASSEPGTTSTDTQYF
TRBD1 | TRBJ1-3 | TRBV28 | - | TGTGCCAGCAGTTCCCCCGGGACAGGGAGAAACACCATATATTTT | CASSSPGTGRNTIYF
- | TRBJ2-5 | TRBV18 | - | TGTGCCAGCTCACCTACCCCGACCGGGGAGACCCAGTACTTC | CASSPTPTGETQYF
- | TRBJ2-3 | TRBV25-1 | - | TGTGCCAGCAGCGTGGGGGATACGCAGTATTTT | CASSVGDTQYF
TRBD2 | TRBJ2-7 | TRBV7-9 | once | TGTGCCAGCAGCTTAGCGCCTAGCGGAGAGTTCTACGAGCAGTACTTC | CASSLAPSGEFYEQYF
- | TRBJ1-2 | TRBV5-1 | - | TGCGCCAGCAGCCGAGAAGTTCAGGGTTCAGGGTATGGCTACACCTTC | CASSREVQGSGYGYTF
- | TRBJ1-1 | TRBV29-1 | - | TGCAGCGTTGGACCCCCGGGACGGAACACTGAAGCTTTCTTT | CSVGPPGRNTEAFF
TRBD1 | TRBJ1-1 | TRBV6-5 | once | TGTGCCAGCAGACGGGACAGAGGAGCGAACACTGAAGCTTTCTTT | CASRRDRGANTEAFF
TRBD2 | TRBJ2-1 | TRBV10-3 | - | TGTGCCATCAGTGGGACTAGCGGGCCGCAGTTCTTC | CAISGTSGPQFF
- | TRBJ2-2 | TRBV7-9 | - | TGTGCCAGCAGCTTAGGAGAAATCGGGGAGCTGTTTTTT | CASSLGEIGELFF
- | TRBJ2-2 | TRBV11-2 | - | TGTGCCAGCAGCTGGGGACAAAGTAACACCGGGGAGCTGTTTTTT | CASSWGQSNTGELFF
- | TRBJ1-2 | TRBV5-1 | few | TGCGCCAGCAGCTTGGCCGGGGATGGCTACACCTTC | CASSLAGDGYTF
- | TRBJ2-1 | TRBV20-1 | - | TGCAGTGCTAGAGAAAACAATGAGCAGTTCTTC | CSARENNEQFF
TRBD2 | TRBJ2-1 | TRBV7-2 | once | TGTGCCAGCAGCTCCGGGACTAGCGGGATTTGGTCCTACAATGAGCAGTTCTTC | CASSSGTSGIWSYNEQFF
- | TRBJ2-7 | TRBV5-1 | - | TGCGCCAGCAGCTTCGGTAGCTCCTACGAGCAGTACTTC | CASSFGSSYEQYF
- | TRBJ2-7 | TRBV7-3 | once | TGTGCCAGCAGCCGTGGACGGGACCGGGAGCAGTACTTC | CASSRGRDREQYF
- | TRBJ2-7 | TRBV28 | - | TGTGCCAGCAGGCCCTCGGGACCCGTTGGCGAGCAGTACTTC | CASRPSGPVGEQYF
TRBD2 | TRBJ2-5 | TRBV5-1 | - | TGCGCCAGCAGCTTGGCCGGGGCGGGAGGGCCAGAGACCCAGTACTTC | CASSLAGAGGPETQYF
- | TRBJ1-1 | TRBV5-8 | - | TGTGCCAGCAGCTTCCCGGGGCCATACACTGAAGCTTTCTTT | CASSFPGPYTEAFF
TRBD2 | TRBJ2-7 | TRBV6-6 | - | TGTGCCAGCAGACCACGGACTAGCTTCGACGAGCAGTACTTC | CASRPRTSFDEQYF
- | TRBJ2-1 | TRBV10-2 | - | TGCGCCAGCAGTGAGAGTAGCATCAATGAGCAGTTCTTC | CASSESSINEQFF
TRBD2 | TRBJ2-3 | TRBV14 | once | TGTGCCAGCAGCCAAGATAGCGGGAGCAGGACTAATACGCAGTATTTT | CASSQDSGSRTNTQYF
- | TRBJ1-6 | TRBV2 | - | TGTGCCAGCAGTGGGGGGTATTCACCCCTCCACTTT | CASSGGYSPLHF